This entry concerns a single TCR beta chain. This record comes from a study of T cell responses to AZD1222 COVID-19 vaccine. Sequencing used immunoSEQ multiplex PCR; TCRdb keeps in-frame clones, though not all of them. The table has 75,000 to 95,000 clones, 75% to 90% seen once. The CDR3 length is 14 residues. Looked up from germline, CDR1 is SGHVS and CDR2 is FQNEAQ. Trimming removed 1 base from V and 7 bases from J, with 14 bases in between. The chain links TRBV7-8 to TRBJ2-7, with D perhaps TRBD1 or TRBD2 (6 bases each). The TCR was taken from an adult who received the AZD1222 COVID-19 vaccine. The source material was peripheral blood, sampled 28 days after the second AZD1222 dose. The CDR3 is CASSLGGAAGEQYF. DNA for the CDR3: TGTGCCAGCAGCTTAGGGGGGGCAGCTGGGGAGCAGTACTTC. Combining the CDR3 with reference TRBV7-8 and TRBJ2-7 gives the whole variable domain GAGVSQSPRYKVAKRGQDVALRCDPISGHVSLFWYQQALGQGPEFLTYFQNEAQLDKSGLPSDRFFAERPEGSVSTLKIQRTQQEDSAVYLCASSLGGAAGEQYFGPGTRLTVT.